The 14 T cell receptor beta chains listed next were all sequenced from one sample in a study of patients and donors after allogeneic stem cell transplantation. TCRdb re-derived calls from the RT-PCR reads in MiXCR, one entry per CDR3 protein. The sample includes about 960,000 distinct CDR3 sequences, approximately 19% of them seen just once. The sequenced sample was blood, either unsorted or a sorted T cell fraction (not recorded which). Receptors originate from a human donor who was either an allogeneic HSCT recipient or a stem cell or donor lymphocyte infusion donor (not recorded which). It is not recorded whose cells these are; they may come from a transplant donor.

CDR3 nucleotide sequence: TGTGCCAGCATATTTGGGACAGGGGCCCTCCACGAGCAGTACTTC. It yields the protein CASIFGTGALHEQYF. The rearrangement uses TRBV6-1 and TRBJ2-7; 10 bases fit TRBD1. Germline loops: CDR1 MNHNS, CDR2 SASEGT. The J segment lost 5 bases and the V segment lost 7 bases, leaving 11 bases of the junction unmatched. The CDR3 contains 15 residues.

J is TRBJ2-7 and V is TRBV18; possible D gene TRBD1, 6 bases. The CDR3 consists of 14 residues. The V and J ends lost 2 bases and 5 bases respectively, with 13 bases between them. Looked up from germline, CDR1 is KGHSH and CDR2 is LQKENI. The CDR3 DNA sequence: TGTGCCAGCTCACCAGAGGGGGTTGGTGACGAGCAGTACTTC. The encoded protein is CASSPEGVGDEQYF.

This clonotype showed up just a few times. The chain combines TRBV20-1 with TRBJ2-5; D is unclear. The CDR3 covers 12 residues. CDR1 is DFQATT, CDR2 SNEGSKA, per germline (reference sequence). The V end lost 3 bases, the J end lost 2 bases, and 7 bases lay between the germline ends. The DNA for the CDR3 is TGCAGTGCTAGTGGTGTACAAGAGACCCAGTACTTC. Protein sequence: CSASGVQETQYF.

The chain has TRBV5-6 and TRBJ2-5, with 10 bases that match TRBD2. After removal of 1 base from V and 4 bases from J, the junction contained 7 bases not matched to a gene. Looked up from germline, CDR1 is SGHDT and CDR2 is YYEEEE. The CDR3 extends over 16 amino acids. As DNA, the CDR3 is TGTGCCAGCAGCTTGAAAGCGGGGGGGCCCTCAGAGACCCAGTACTTC. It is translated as CASSLKAGGPSETQYF.

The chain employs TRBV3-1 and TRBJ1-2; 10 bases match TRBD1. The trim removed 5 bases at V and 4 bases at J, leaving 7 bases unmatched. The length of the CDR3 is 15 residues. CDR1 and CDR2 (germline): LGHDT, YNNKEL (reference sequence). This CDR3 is CASSRDRDRGYGYTF. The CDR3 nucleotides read TGTGCCAGCAGCAGAGACCGGGACAGGGGCTATGGCTACACCTTC.

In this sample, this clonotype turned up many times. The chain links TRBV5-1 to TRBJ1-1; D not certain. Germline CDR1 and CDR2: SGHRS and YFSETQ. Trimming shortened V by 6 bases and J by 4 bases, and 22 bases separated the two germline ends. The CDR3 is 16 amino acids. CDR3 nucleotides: TGCGCCAGCACCTATCCGGACGGAGGCTTTAGCACTGAAGCTTTCTTT. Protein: CASTYPDGGFSTEAFF.

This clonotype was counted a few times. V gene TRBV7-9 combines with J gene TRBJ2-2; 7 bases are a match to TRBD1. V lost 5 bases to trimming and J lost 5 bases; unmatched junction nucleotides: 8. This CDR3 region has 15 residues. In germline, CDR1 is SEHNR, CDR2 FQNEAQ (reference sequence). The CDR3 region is CASSTRDSLTGELFF. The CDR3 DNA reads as TGTGCCAGCAGCACCCGGGACAGCTTAACCGGGGAGCTGTTTTTT. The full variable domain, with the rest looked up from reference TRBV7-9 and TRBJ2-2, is DTGVSQNPRHKITKRGQNVTFRCDPISEHNRLYWYRQTLGQGPEFLTYFQNEAQLEKSRLLSDRFSAERPKGSFSTLEIQRTEQGDSAMYLCASSTRDSLTGELFFGEGSRLTVL.

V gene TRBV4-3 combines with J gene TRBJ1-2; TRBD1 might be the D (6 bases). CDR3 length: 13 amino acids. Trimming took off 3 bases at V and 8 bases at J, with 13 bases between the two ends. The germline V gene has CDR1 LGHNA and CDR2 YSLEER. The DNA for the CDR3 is TGCGCCAGCAGCCATAGGTGGAGGGGGGGCTACACCTTC. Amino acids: CASSHRWRGGYTF.

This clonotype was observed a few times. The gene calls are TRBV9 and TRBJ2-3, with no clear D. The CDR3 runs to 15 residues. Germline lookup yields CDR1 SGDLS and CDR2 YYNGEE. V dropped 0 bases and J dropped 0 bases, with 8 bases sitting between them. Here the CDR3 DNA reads TGTGCCAGCAGCGTAGATGGGTCTAGCACAGATACGCAGTATTTT. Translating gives CASSVDGSSTDTQYF.

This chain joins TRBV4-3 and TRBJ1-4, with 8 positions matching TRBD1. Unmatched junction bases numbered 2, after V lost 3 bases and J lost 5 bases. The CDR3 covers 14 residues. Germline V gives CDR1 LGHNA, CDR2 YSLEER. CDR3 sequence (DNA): TGCGCCAGCAGCCAGGACAGGGCCAATGAAAAACTGTTTTTT. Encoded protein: CASSQDRANEKLFF.

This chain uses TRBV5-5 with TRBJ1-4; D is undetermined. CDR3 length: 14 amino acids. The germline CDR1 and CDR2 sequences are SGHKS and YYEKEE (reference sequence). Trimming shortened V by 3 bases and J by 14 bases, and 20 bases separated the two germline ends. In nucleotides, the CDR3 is TGTGCCAGCAGCTCCCCGGGTAGAGCGTGGCGCCTGTTTTTT. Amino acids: CASSSPGRAWRLFF.

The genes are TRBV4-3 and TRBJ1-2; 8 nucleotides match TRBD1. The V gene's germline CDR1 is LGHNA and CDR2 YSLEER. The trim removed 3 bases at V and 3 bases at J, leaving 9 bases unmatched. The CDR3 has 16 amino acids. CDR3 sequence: CASSHRDRGSDYGYTF. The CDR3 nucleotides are TGCGCCAGCAGCCATCGCGACAGGGGATCGGACTATGGCTACACCTTC.

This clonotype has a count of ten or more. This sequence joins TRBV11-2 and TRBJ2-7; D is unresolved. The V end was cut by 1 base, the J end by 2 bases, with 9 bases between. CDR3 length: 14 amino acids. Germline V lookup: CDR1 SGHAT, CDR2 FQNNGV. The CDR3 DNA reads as TGTGCCAGCAGCTTAGGAGGATACACCTACGAGCAGTACTTC. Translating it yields CASSLGGYTYEQYF. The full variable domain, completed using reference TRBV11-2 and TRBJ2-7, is EAGVAQSPRYKIIEKRQSVAFWCNPISGHATLYWYQQILGQGPKLLIQFQNNGVVDDSQLPKDRFSAERLKGVDSTLKIQPAKLEDSAVYLCASSLGGYTYEQYFGPGTRLTVT.

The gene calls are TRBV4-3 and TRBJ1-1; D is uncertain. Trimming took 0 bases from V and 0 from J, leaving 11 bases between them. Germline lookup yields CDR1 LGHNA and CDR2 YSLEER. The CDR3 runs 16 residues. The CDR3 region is CASSQDEVSMNTEAFF. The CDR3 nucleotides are TGCGCCAGCAGCCAAGATGAAGTTTCCATGAACACTGAAGCTTTCTTT.